Listed below are T cell receptor beta chains from one sample, sequenced in a study of metastatic and nonmetastatic thyroid tumors. TCRdb re-clonotyped the PCR reads via MiXCR. The sample contains some 14,000 clones, just under 30% of which appear only once. The sample was blood. The receptors were gathered from a female donor with papillary thyroid cancer or a benign thyroid nodule (not recorded which). Some clones in this sample may be carry-over from other donors' samples. Both conserved end residues are part of each CDR3. Fields, in order: D gene, J gene, V gene, clone size, CDR3 DNA, CDR3 protein. D genes are given only for firm matches. Not all rows give a size; the values are once, few, many and, for expanded clones, a class.

d_gene: -; j_gene: TRBJ2-3; v_gene: TRBV12-3/TRBV12-4; abundance: medium-sized; CDR3nt: TGTGCCAGCAGTTTCGTTGCTAGCACAGATACGCAGTATTTT; CDR3aa: CASSFVASTDTQYF
d_gene: TRBD1; j_gene: TRBJ2-1; v_gene: TRBV18; abundance: -; CDR3nt: TGTGCCAGCTCACCCGGGACAGGCTCTTACAATGAGCAGTTCTTC; CDR3aa: CASSPGTGSYNEQFF
d_gene: TRBD2; j_gene: TRBJ2-1; v_gene: TRBV2; abundance: medium-sized; CDR3nt: TGTGCCAGCAGTGAGGGACGCCGGGGAGGGACCATACACAATGAGCAGTTCTTC; CDR3aa: CASSEGRRGGTIHNEQFF
d_gene: -; j_gene: TRBJ2-1; v_gene: TRBV12-3/TRBV12-4; abundance: few; CDR3nt: TGTGCCAGCAGCCTTGGACACAGCTCCTACAATGAGCAGTTCTTC; CDR3aa: CASSLGHSSYNEQFF
d_gene: -; j_gene: TRBJ1-1; v_gene: TRBV6-4; abundance: few; CDR3nt: TGTGCCAGCAGTGACGGGGAGCAGACTGAAGCTTTCTTT; CDR3aa: CASSDGEQTEAFF
d_gene: TRBD2; j_gene: TRBJ2-7; v_gene: TRBV6-1; abundance: few; CDR3nt: TGTGCCAGCAGTCAAGCGGGAGGGCCCTACGAGCAGTACTTC; CDR3aa: CASSQAGGPYEQYF
d_gene: -; j_gene: TRBJ1-2; v_gene: TRBV18; abundance: medium-sized; CDR3nt: TGTGCCAGCTCACCTCTGGGGCAATCGGACGGCTACACCTTC; CDR3aa: CASSPLGQSDGYTF
d_gene: -; j_gene: TRBJ2-2; v_gene: TRBV6-2/TRBV6-3; abundance: medium-sized; CDR3nt: TGTGCCAGCAGCCTAACAGGGATAAACACCGGGGAGCTGTTTTTT; CDR3aa: CASSLTGINTGELFF
d_gene: TRBD2; j_gene: TRBJ2-1; v_gene: TRBV24-1; abundance: medium-sized; CDR3nt: TGTGCCACCAGTGAATCCGGACTAGCCAGGGATGAGCAGTTCTTC; CDR3aa: CATSESGLARDEQFF
d_gene: TRBD2; j_gene: TRBJ2-5; v_gene: TRBV20-1; abundance: -; CDR3nt: TGCAGTGCTGAAGCGGGAGAAGGGGAGACCCAGTACTTC; CDR3aa: CSAEAGEGETQYF
d_gene: -; j_gene: TRBJ2-3; v_gene: TRBV29-1; abundance: many; CDR3nt: TGCAGCGTTGGCCCAGGGTCCAGCACAGATACGCAGTATTTT; CDR3aa: CSVGPGSSTDTQYF
d_gene: -; j_gene: TRBJ2-2; v_gene: TRBV19; abundance: many; CDR3nt: TGTGCCAGCACCGGTGGTCCCACCGGGGAGCTGTTTTTT; CDR3aa: CASTGGPTGELFF